This TCR beta chain came from a study of blood T cells in healthy people across ages. Broader study findings: In older individuals, TCR beta diversity per million T cells was lower, falling roughly linearly with age.

V dropped 4 bases and J dropped 5 bases, with 9 bases sitting between them. This CDR3 has 11 residues. Germline V gene sequence: CDR1 SQVTM, CDR2 ANQGSEA. A second PCR of roughly 7 to 11 cycles used a sample-barcoded 5' primer and a J-beta primer mix. TCRdb re-called the 5' RACE reads with MiXCR, one entry per CDR3 protein. Here the sample spans about a million distinct CDR3 sequences, around 46% being singletons. This clonotype showed up just a few times. The antigen is unknown. The chain uses TRBV29-1 and TRBJ2-7, with D perhaps matching TRBD1 (6 bases). This TCR came from a man aged 25-45 years in good health. The sample comprised blood. The CDR3 nucleotides read TGCAGCGTTGTCAGGGGACACGAGCAGTACTTC. Amino acid sequence: CSVVRGHEQYF.